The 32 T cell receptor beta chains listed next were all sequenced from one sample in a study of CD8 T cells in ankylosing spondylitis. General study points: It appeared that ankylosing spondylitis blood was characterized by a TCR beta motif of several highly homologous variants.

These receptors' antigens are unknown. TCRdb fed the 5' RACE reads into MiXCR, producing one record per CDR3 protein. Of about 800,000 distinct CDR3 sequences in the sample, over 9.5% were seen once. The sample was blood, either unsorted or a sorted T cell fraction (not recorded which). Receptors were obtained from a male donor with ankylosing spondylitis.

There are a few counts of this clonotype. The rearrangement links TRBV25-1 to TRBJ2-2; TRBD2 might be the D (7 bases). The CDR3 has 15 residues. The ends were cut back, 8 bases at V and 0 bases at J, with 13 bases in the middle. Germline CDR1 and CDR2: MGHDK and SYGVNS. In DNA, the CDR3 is TGTGCCAGCCATGGGGGGGGGCCGAACACCGGGGAGCTGTTTTTT. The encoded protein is CASHGGGPNTGELFF.

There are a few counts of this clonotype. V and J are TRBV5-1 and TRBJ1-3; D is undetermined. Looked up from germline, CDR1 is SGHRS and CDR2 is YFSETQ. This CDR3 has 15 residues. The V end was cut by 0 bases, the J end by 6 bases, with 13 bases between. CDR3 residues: CASSLGLAFVNTIYF. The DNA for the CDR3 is TGCGCCAGCAGCTTGGGGCTCGCTTTTGTAAACACCATATATTTT.

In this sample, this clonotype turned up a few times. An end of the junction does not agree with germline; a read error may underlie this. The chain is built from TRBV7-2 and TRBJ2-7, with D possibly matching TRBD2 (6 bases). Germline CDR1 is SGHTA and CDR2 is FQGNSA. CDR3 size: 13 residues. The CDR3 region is CASSLANSYEQYF. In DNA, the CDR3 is TGTGCCAGCAGCCTAGCGAACTCCTACGAGCAGTACTTC. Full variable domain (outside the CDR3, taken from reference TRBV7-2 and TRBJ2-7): GAGVSQSPSNKVTEKGKDVELRCDPISGHTALYWYRQSLGQGLEFLIYFQGNSAPDKSGLPSDRFSAERTGGSVSTLTIQRTQQEDSAVYLCASSLANSYEQYFGPGTRLTVT.

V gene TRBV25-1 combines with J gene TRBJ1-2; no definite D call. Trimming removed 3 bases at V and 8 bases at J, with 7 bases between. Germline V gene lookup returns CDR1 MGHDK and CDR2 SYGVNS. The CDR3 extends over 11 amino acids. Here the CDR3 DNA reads TGTGCCAGCAGTGACTCTCAAGGCTACACCTTC. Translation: CASSDSQGYTF.

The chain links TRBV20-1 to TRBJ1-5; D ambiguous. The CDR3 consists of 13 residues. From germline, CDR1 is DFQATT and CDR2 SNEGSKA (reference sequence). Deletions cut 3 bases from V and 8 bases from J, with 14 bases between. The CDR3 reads CSASRTPKEPQHF. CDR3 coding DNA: TGCAGTGCTAGTCGCACCCCCAAGGAGCCCCAGCATTTT.

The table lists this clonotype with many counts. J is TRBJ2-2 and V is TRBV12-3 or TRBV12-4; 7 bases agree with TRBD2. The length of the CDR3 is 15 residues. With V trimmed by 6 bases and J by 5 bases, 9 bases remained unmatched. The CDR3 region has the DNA TGTGCCAGCAGCCTTAGACTAGCTGCGACCGGGGAGCTGTTTTTT. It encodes CASSLRLAATGELFF.

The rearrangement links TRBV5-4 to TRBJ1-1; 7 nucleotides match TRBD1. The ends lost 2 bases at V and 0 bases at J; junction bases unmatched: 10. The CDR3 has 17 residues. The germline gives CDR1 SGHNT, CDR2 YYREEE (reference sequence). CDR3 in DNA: TGTGCCAGCAGCTTAGGGACTAAGGGGGCTCTGAACACTGAAGCTTTCTTT. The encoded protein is CASSLGTKGALNTEAFF.

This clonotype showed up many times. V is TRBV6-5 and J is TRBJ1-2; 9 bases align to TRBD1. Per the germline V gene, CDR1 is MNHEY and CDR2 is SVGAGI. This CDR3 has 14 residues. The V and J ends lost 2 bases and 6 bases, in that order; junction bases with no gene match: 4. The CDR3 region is CASSYGDRVNGYTF. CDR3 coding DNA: TGTGCCAGCAGTTACGGGGACAGGGTAAATGGCTACACCTTC.

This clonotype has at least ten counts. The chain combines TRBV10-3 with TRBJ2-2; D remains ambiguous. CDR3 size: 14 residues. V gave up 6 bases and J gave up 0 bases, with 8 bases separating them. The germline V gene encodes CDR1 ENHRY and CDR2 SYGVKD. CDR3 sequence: CAIRLSANTGELFF. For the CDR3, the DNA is TGTGCCATCAGACTTTCCGCGAACACCGGGGAGCTGTTTTTT.

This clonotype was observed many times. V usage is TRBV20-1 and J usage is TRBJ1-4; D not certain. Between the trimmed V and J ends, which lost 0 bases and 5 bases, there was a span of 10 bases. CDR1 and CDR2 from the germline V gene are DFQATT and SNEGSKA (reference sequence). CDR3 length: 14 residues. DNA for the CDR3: TGCAGTGCTAGAGATCGGGCCGGGAATGAAAAACTGTTTTTT. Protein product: CSARDRAGNEKLFF.

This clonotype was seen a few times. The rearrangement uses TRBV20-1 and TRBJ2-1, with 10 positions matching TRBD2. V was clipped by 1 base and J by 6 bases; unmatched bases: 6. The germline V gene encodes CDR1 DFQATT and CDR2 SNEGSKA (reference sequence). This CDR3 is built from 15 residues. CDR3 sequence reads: CSARGLAGVTNEQFF. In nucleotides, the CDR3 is TGCAGTGCTAGAGGACTAGCGGGTGTTACCAATGAGCAGTTCTTC.

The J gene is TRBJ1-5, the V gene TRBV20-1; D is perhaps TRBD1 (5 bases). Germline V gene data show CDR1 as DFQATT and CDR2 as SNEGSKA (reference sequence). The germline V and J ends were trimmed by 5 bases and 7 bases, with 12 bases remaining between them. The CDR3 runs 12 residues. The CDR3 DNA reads TGCAGTGCTCGACAGAACTGGCAGCCCCAGCATTTT. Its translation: CSARQNWQPQHF.

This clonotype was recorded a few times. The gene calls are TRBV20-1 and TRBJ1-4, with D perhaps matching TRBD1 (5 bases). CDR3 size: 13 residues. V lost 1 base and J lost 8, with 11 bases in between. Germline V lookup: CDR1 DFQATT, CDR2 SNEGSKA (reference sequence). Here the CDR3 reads CSARAAGTEKLFF. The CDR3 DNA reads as TGCAGTGCTAGAGCCGCAGGGACGGAAAAACTGTTTTTT.

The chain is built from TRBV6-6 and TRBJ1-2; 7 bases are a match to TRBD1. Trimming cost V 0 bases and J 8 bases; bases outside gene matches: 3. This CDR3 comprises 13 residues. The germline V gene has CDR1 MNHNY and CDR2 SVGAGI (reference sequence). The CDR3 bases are TGTGCCAGCAGTTACTCGGGACAGACAGGCTACACCTTC. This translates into CASSYSGQTGYTF.

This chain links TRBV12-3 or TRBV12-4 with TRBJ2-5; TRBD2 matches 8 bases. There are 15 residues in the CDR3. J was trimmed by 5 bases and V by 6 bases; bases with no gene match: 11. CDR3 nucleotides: TGTGCCAGCAGCCGACATTCGGGGGGGCGCGAGACCCAGTACTTC. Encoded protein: CASSRHSGGRETQYF.

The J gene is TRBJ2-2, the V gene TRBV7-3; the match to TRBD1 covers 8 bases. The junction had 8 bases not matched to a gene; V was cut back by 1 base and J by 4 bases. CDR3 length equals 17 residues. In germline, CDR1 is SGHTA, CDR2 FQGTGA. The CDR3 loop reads CASSLIGGTGPTGELFF. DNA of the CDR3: TGTGCCAGCAGCTTAATTGGGGGGACAGGCCCCACCGGGGAGCTGTTTTTT. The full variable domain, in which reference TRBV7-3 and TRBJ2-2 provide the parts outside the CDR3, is GAGVSQTPSNKVTEKGKYVELRCDPISGHTALYWYRQSLGQGPEFLIYFQGTGAADDSGLPNDRFFAVRPEGSVSTLKIQRTERGDSAVYLCASSLIGGTGPTGELFFGEGSRLTVL.

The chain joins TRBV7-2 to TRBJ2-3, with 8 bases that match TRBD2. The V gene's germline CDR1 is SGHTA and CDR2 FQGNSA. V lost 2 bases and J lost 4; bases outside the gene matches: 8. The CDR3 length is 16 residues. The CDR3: CASSLLAGSGADTQYF. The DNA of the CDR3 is TGTGCCAGCAGCTTATTAGCGGGATCGGGTGCAGATACGCAGTATTTT.

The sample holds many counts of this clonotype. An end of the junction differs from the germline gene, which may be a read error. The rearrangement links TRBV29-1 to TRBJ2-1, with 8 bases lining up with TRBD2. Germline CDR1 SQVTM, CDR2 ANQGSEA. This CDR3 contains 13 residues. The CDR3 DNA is TGCAGCGTTAGTGAGCGGGAGCCGCCGAAGGGAGTCTTC. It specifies CSVSEREPPKGVF.

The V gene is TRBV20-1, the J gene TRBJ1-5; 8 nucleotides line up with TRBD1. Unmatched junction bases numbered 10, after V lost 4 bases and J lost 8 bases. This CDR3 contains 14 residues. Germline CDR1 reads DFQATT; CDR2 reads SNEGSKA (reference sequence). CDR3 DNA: TGCAGTGCTAAAAGACAGGGGCCAGGTGAGCCCCAGCATTTT. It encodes CSAKRQGPGEPQHF.

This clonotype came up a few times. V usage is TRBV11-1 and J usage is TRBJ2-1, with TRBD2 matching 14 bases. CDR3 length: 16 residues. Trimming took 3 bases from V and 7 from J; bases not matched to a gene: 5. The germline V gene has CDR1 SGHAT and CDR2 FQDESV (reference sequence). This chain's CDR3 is CASSFGTSGSRNEQFF. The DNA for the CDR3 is TGTGCCAGCAGCTTTGGGACTAGCGGGAGTAGGAATGAGCAGTTCTTC.

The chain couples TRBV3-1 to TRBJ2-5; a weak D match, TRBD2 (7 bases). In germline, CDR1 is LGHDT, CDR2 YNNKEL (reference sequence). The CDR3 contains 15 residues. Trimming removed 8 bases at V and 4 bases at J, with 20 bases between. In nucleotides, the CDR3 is TGTGCCAGCTGCCGAAAGGCGGGGGCCGCAGAGACCCAGTACTTC. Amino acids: CASCRKAGAAETQYF.

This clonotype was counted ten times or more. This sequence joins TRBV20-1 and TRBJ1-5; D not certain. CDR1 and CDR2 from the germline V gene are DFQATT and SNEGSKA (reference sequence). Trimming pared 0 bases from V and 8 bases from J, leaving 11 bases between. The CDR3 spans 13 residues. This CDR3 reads CSARDYPTKPQHF. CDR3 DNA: TGCAGTGCTAGAGATTATCCCACAAAGCCCCAGCATTTT.

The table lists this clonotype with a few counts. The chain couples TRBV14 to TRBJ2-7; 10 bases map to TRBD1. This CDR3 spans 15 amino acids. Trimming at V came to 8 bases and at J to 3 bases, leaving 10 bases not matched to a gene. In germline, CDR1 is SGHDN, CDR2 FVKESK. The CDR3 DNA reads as TGTGCCAGCGCCGGGACAGGGGAATATCGCTACGAGCAGTACTTC. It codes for CASAGTGEYRYEQYF.

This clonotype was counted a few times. CDR3 protein: CSASRPGSGPYEQYF. As DNA, the CDR3 is TGCAGTGCTAGCCGACCGGGTTCCGGCCCCTACGAGCAGTACTTC. This chain joins TRBV20-1 and TRBJ2-7; D gene unclear. This CDR3 has 15 residues. Trimming removed 3 bases from V and 2 bases from J, with 17 bases in between. CDR1 is DFQATT, CDR2 SNEGSKA, per germline (reference sequence).

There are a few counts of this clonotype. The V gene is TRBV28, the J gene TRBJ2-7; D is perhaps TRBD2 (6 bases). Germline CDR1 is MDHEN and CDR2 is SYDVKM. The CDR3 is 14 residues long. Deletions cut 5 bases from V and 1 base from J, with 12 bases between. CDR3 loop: CASSRYGGSYEQYF. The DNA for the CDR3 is TGTGCCAGCAGTCGTTACGGGGGTTCCTACGAGCAGTACTTC.

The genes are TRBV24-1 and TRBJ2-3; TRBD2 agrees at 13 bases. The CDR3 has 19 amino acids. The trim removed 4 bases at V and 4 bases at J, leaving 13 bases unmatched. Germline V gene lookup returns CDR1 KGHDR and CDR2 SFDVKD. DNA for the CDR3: TGTGCCACCAGTGACCCCGGACTAGCGGGAGTGCCCGGCGCAGATACGCAGTATTTT. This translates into CATSDPGLAGVPGADTQYF.

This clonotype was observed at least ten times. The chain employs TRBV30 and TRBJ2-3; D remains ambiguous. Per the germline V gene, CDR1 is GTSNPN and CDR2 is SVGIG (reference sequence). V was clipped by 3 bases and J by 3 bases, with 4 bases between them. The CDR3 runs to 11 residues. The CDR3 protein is CAWSLTDTQYF. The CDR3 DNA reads TGTGCCTGGAGCTTAACAGATACGCAGTATTTT.

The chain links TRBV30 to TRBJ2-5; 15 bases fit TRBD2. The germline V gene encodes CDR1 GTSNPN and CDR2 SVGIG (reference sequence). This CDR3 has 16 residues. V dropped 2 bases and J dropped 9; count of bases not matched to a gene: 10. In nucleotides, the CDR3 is TGTGCCTGGAGTCCCGGACTAGCGGGGGGGCCGGGGTCCCAGTACTTC. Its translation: CAWSPGLAGGPGSQYF.

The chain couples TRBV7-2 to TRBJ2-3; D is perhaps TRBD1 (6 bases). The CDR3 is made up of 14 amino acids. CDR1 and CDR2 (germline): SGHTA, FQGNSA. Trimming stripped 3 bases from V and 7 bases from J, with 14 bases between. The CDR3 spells CASSFLGGTNTQYF. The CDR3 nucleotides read TGTGCCAGCAGCTTTTTAGGGGGTACCAATACGCAGTATTTT. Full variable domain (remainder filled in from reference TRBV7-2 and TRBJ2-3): GAGVSQSPSNKVTEKGKDVELRCDPISGHTALYWYRQSLGQGLEFLIYFQGNSAPDKSGLPSDRFSAERTGGSVSTLTIQRTQQEDSAVYLCASSFLGGTNTQYFGPGTRLTVL.

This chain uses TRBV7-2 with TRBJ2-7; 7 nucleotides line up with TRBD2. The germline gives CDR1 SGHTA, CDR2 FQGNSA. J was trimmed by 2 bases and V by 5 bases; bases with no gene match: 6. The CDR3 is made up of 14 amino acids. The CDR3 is CASSPRSGTYEQYF. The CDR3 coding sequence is TGTGCCAGCAGCCCAAGGAGCGGGACCTACGAGCAGTACTTC.

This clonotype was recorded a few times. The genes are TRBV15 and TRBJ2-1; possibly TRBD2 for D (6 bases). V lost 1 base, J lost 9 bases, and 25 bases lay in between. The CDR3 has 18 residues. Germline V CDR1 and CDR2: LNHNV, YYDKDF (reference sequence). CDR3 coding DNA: TGTGCCACCAGCAGAGGCCGGGACTTGGACGACGAACCTGGTGAGCAGTTCTTC. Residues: CATSRGRDLDDEPGEQFF.

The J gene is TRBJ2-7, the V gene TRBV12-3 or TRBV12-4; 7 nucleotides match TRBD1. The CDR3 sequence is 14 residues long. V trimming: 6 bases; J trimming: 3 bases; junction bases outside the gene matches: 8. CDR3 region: CASSRTGQNYEQYF. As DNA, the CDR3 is TGTGCCAGCAGCAGAACGGGACAGAACTACGAGCAGTACTTC.